This T cell receptor beta chain appears in the sequencing data of a study of blood T cells in healthy people across ages. Together with a sample-barcoded 5' primer, a J-beta primer mix was included in a second PCR lasting roughly 6 to 12 cycles. TCRdb re-called the 5' RACE reads with MiXCR, one entry per CDR3 protein. This table holds about 680,000 distinct CDR3 sequences, roughly 49% found once. Trimming took off 0 bases at V and 1 base at J, with 13 bases between the two ends. The CDR3 runs to 16 residues. In germline, CDR1 is SGHDT, CDR2 YYEEEE. The chain is built from TRBV5-6 and TRBJ1-1, with D uncertain. The sample taken for sequencing was blood. The receptor was isolated from a woman aged 55-69 years in good health. CDR3 in DNA: TGTGCCAGCAGCTTGGGTGTAGATCTTACGAACACTGAAGCTTTCTTT. Translating gives CASSLGVDLTNTEAFF.